The 7 T cell receptor beta chains below were found in one sample sequenced in a study of beta chain features in type 1 diabetes. Study-level points and caveats: Type 1 diabetes patients had TCRB CDR3s that were shorter (moderately but significantly so) in all four CD4+ subsets.

Reverse transcription of all isolated RNA meant that expressed TCRB transcripts were sequenced. Repertoires were generated with immunoSEQ multiplex PCR, while TCRdb's copy carries only in-frame clones and drops some. This sample has roughly 160,000 clones, with around 7.9% found just once. These receptors lack a known antigen. The sequencing input was central memory CD4+ T cells from blood. These receptors were obtained from a man aged 18 to 29 with type 1 diabetes.

A few counts support this clone. The chain employs TRBV4-3 and TRBJ1-3; no definite D call. V lost 0 bases to trimming and J lost 0 bases, with 9 bases between them. The CDR3 runs 16 residues. Germline CDR1 LGHNA, CDR2 YSLEER. The CDR3 DNA sequence: TGCGCCAGCAGCCAAGAATTCTCTCTCTCTGGAAACACCATATATTTT. Translation: CASSQEFSLSGNTIYF.

This sequence joins TRBV6-6 and TRBJ2-7; 7 positions match TRBD1. The CDR3 is made up of 15 amino acids. After removal of 6 bases from V and 2 bases from J, the junction contained 10 bases not matched to a gene. Looked up from germline, CDR1 is MNHNY and CDR2 is SVGAGI (reference sequence). The CDR3, as DNA: TGTGCCAGCAGCTTAACAGGGGCCACTACCTACGAGCAGTACTTC. This translates into CASSLTGATTYEQYF.

The J gene is TRBJ2-1, the V gene TRBV5-6; the match to TRBD2 covers 8 bases. The germline gives CDR1 SGHDT, CDR2 YYEEEE. J lost 6 bases, V lost 3 bases, and 11 bases had no gene match. The CDR3 covers 16 residues. The CDR3 nucleotides read TGTGCCAGCAGCTCTCCGTCGGTAGCGGGAACCAATGAGCAGTTCTTC. Translation: CASSSPSVAGTNEQFF.

Written as DNA, the CDR3 is TGTGCCAGCAGCGTAGTGGGACAGGGTGCCCAGTACTTC. Translated: CASSVVGQGAQYF. The rearrangement uses TRBV9 and TRBJ2-7; 9 nucleotides line up with TRBD1. Looked up from germline, CDR1 is SGDLS and CDR2 is YYNGEE. Unmatched junction bases numbered 5, after V lost 0 bases and J lost 10 bases. This CDR3 has 13 residues. The full variable domain, rest sourced from reference TRBV9 and TRBJ2-7, is DSGVTQTPKHLITATGQRVTLRCSPRSGDLSVYWYQQSLDQGLQFLIQYYNGEERAKGNILERFSAQQFPDLHSELNLSSLELGDSALYFCASSVVGQGAQYFGPGTRLTVT.

This clone was seen only a few times. V and J are TRBV2 and TRBJ2-3; D perhaps matches TRBD2 (5 bases). V was cut by 5 bases and J by 1 base, with 10 bases left in between. CDR1 SNHLY and CDR2 FYNNEI come from the germline V gene. CDR3 length: 14 residues. The DNA of the CDR3 is TGTGCCAGCAGTTATAGCGACCGCACAGATACGCAGTATTTT. It codes for CASSYSDRTDTQYF.

This rearrangement joins TRBV7-2 to TRBJ2-2; a possible D gene is TRBD2 (5 bases). The CDR3 has 14 residues. Trimming pared 8 bases from V and 6 bases from J, leaving 16 bases between. CDR1 SGHTA and CDR2 FQGNSA come from the germline V gene. The CDR3: CASRTGIMAGELFF. CDR3 in DNA: TGTGCCAGCCGTACGGGAATAATGGCCGGGGAGCTGTTTTTT.

The V and J genes are TRBV5-6 and TRBJ2-1, with D tentatively TRBD2 (5 bases). CDR1 is SGHDT, CDR2 YYEEEE, per germline. The V gene lost 0 bases and the J gene lost 0 bases, with 16 bases spanning the gap. The CDR3 has 18 residues. Here the CDR3 reads CASSLGGVAISSYNEQFF. The CDR3 DNA is TGTGCCAGCAGCTTGGGGGGAGTAGCGATAAGCTCCTACAATGAGCAGTTCTTC. Full variable domain (missing parts from reference TRBV5-6 and TRBJ2-1): DAGVTQSPTHLIKTRGQQVTLRCSPKSGHDTVSWYQQALGQGPQFIFQYYEEEERQRGNFPDRFSGHQFPNYSSELNVNALLLGDSALYLCASSLGGVAISSYNEQFFGPGTRLTVL.